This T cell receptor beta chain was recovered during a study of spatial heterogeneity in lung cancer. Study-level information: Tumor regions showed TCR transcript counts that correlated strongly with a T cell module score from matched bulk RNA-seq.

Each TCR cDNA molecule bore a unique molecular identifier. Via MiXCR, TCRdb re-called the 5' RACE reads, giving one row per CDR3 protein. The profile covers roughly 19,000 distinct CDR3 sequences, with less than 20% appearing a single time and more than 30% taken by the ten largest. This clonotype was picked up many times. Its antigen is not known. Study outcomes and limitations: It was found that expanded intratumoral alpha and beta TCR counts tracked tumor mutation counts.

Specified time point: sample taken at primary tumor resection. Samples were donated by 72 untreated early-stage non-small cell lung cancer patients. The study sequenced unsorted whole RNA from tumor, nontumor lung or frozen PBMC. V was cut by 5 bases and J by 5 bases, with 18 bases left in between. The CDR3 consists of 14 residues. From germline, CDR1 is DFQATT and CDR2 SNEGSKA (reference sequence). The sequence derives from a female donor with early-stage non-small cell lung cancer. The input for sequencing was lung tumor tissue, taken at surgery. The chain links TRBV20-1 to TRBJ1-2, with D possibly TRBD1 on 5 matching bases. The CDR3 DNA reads TGCAGTGCTTCCCTCGAGGGGAGAGGGTATGGCTACACCTTC. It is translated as CSASLEGRGYGYTF.